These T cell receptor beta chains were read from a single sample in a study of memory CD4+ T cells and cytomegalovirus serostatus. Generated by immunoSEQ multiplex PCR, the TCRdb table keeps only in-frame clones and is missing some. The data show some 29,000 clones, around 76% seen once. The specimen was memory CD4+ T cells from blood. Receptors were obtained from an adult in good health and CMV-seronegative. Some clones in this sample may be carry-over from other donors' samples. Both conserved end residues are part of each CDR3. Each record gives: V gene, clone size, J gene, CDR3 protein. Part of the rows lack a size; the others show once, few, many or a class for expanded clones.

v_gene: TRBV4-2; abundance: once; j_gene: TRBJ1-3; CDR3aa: CASSLTAGDRNTIYF
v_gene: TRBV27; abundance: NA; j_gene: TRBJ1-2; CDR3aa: CASSLTGGVYGYTF
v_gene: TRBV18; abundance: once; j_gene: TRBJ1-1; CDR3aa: CASSPLLQGEAFF
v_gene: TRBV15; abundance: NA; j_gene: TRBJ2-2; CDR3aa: CATSTPRQINTGELFF
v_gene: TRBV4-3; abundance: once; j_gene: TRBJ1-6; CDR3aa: CASSQGTQNNSPLHF
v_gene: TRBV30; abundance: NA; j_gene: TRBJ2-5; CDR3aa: CAWSTLAGGETQYF
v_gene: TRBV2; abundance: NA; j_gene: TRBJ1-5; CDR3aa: CASSTGVPQPQHF
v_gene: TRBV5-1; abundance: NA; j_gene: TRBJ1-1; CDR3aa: CASSLGGNTEAFF
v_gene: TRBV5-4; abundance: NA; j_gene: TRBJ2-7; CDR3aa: CASSHGTGSYEQYF
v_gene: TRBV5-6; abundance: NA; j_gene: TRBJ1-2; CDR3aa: CASSSGDRGGYTF
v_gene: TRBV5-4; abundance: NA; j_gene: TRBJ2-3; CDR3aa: CASSFGTSGASSTDTQYF
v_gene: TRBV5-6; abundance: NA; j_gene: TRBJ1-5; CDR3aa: CASSLAGGPQHF
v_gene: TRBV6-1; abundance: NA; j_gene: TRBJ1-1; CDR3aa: CATLGQGRTEAFF
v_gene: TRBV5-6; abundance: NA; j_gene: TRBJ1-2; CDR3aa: CASSLSGSSYGYTF
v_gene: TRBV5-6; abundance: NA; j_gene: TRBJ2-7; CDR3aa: CASSLIWLPVYEQYF
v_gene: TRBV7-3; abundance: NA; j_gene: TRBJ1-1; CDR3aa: CASSRNGGWGTEAFF
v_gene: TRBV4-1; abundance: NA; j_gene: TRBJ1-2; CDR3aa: CASSQPQGRGYYGYTF
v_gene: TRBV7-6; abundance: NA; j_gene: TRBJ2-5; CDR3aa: CASSRGYSGETQYF
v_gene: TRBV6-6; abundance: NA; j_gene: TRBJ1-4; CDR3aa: CASSYSSQGGHEKLFF
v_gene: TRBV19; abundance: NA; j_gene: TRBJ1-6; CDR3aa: CATQRQPDNSPLHF
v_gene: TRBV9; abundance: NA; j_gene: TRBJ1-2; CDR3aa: CASSGASGFYGYTF
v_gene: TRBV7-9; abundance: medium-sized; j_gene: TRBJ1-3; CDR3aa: CASSKTAGTIYF
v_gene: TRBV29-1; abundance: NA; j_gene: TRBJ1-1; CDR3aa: CSASFGQEAFF
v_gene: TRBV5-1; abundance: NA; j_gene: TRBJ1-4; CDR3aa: CASSPQTAESEKLFF
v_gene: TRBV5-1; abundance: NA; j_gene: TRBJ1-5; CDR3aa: CASSLDAGAQPQHF
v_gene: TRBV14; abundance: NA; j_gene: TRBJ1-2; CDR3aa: CASSRAVRHGVYGYTF
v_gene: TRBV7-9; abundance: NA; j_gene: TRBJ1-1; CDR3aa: CASSFDRGQSMNTEAFF
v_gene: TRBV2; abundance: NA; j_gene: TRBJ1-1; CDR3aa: CASLRDYTVQAFF
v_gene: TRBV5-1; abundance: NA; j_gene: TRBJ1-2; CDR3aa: CASSPGQDYGYTF
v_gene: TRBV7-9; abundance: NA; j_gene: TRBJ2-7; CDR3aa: CASSLAGNYEQYF
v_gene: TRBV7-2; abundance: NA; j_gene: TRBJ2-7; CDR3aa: CASSSTGGYEQYF
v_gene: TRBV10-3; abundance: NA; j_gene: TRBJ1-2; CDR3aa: CAISLQKTGYGYTF
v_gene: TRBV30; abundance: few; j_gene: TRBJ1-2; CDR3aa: CAWNGGRGGYTF